Listed below are T cell receptor beta chains from one sample, sequenced in a study of PD-1 blockade in classical Hodgkin lymphoma. TCRdb's table, derived via immunoSEQ multiplex PCR, lists solely in-frame clones and lacks some. The table has roughly 94,000 clones, 90% to 95% seen once. Source: peripheral blood mononuclear cells (PBMCs), taken before the fourth cycle of nivolumab. These receptors came from a human donor with classical Hodgkin lymphoma. Both conserved end residues are part of each CDR3. Each record gives: clone size, J gene, V gene, D gene, CDR3 length, CDR3 protein, CDR3 DNA. D genes are given only for firm matches. Rows may omit the clone size; those that give it use once, few, many or a size class.

clone_size: many; j_call: TRBJ1-1; v_call: TRBV5-5; d_call: .; cdr3_length: 15; cdr3_aa: CASSLEYRMYTEAFF; cdr3_nt: TGTGCCAGCAGCTTGGAGTACAGGATGTACACTGAAGCTTTCTTT
clone_size: .; j_call: TRBJ1-4; v_call: TRBV27; d_call: .; cdr3_length: 15; cdr3_aa: CASSLSQVFGEKLFF; cdr3_nt: TGTGCCAGCAGTTTATCACAGGTCTTCGGTGAAAAACTGTTTTTT
clone_size: few; j_call: TRBJ2-7; v_call: TRBV2; d_call: .; cdr3_length: 11; cdr3_aa: CASRESYEQYF; cdr3_nt: TGTGCCAGCAGGGAGTCCTACGAGCAGTACTTC
clone_size: .; j_call: TRBJ2-1; v_call: TRBV27; d_call: TRBD1; cdr3_length: 15; cdr3_aa: CASSFTGAEYNEQFF; cdr3_nt: TGTGCCAGCAGCTTCACAGGGGCCGAATACAATGAGCAGTTCTTC
clone_size: once; j_call: TRBJ2-1; v_call: TRBV2; d_call: TRBD2; cdr3_length: 17; cdr3_aa: CASSEAGLAGSYNEQFF; cdr3_nt: TGTGCCAGCAGTGAAGCGGGGCTAGCGGGGTCCTACAATGAGCAGTTCTTC
clone_size: .; j_call: TRBJ1-1; v_call: TRBV6-6; d_call: .; cdr3_length: 12; cdr3_aa: CASSYSSREAFF; cdr3_nt: TGTGCCAGCAGTTACTCTAGCCGGGAAGCTTTCTTT
clone_size: .; j_call: TRBJ2-7; v_call: TRBV9; d_call: .; cdr3_length: 14; cdr3_aa: CASSVGDSHSEQYF; cdr3_nt: TGTGCCAGCAGCGTAGGGGATAGTCACTCCGAGCAGTACTTC
clone_size: .; j_call: TRBJ1-2; v_call: TRBV10-1; d_call: .; cdr3_length: 14; cdr3_aa: CASSEFGISRGYTF; cdr3_nt: TGCGCCAGCAGTGAGTTCGGAATTTCGCGTGGCTACACCTTC
clone_size: .; j_call: TRBJ2-7; v_call: TRBV5-1; d_call: TRBD1; cdr3_length: 16; cdr3_aa: CASSLAVGQGKLEQYF; cdr3_nt: TGCGCCAGCAGCTTGGCCGTCGGACAGGGGAAGCTCGAGCAGTACTTC
clone_size: .; j_call: TRBJ1-5; v_call: TRBV18; d_call: .; cdr3_length: 16; cdr3_aa: CASSPLTSGGTQPQHF; cdr3_nt: TGTGCCAGCTCACCCCTGACTTCGGGAGGCACTCAGCCCCAGCATTTT
clone_size: .; j_call: TRBJ1-4; v_call: TRBV4-2; d_call: .; cdr3_length: 14; cdr3_aa: CASSQDRRDEKLFF; cdr3_nt: TGTGCCAGCAGCCAAGATCGCAGGGACGAAAAACTGTTTTTT
clone_size: .; j_call: TRBJ2-3; v_call: TRBV30; d_call: .; cdr3_length: 14; cdr3_aa: CAWSVGGMGGSRYF; cdr3_nt: TGTGCCTGGAGTGTAGGGGGAATGGGCGGGAGTCGTTATTTT
clone_size: .; j_call: TRBJ1-2; v_call: TRBV2; d_call: TRBD1; cdr3_length: 14; cdr3_aa: CASSGTGASYGYTF; cdr3_nt: TGTGCCAGCAGTGGGACAGGGGCCTCCTATGGCTACACCTTC
clone_size: .; j_call: TRBJ1-2; v_call: TRBV27; d_call: .; cdr3_length: 15; cdr3_aa: CASSLVAGDVYGYTF; cdr3_nt: TGTGCCAGCAGTTTAGTCGCGGGGGATGTCTATGGCTACACCTTC
clone_size: .; j_call: TRBJ2-3; v_call: TRBV11-2; d_call: .; cdr3_length: 11; cdr3_aa: CASSLGDTQYF; cdr3_nt: TGTGCCAGCAGCTTAGGAGATACGCAGTATTTT
clone_size: .; j_call: TRBJ1-1; v_call: TRBV7-9; d_call: .; cdr3_length: 15; cdr3_aa: CASSLAPTSNTEAFF; cdr3_nt: TGTGCCAGCAGCTTAGCCCCCACATCGAACACTGAAGCTTTCTTT
clone_size: .; j_call: TRBJ2-2; v_call: TRBV25-1; d_call: .; cdr3_length: 13; cdr3_aa: CASTDRYTGELFF; cdr3_nt: TGTGCCAGCACCGACAGATACACCGGGGAGCTGTTTTTT
clone_size: .; j_call: TRBJ2-7; v_call: TRBV2; d_call: .; cdr3_length: 13; cdr3_aa: CASSENSSYEQYF; cdr3_nt: TGTGCCAGCAGTGAAAACAGCTCCTACGAGCAGTACTTC
clone_size: once; j_call: TRBJ2-2; v_call: TRBV5-1; d_call: .; cdr3_length: 13; cdr3_aa: CASSLEGSGELFF; cdr3_nt: TGCGCCAGCAGCTTGGAAGGGTCCGGGGAGCTGTTTTTT
clone_size: .; j_call: TRBJ2-1; v_call: TRBV28; d_call: .; cdr3_length: 15; cdr3_aa: CASSFERVGYNEQFF; cdr3_nt: TGTGCCAGCAGTTTTGAGAGAGTTGGCTACAATGAGCAGTTCTTC
clone_size: once; j_call: TRBJ1-2; v_call: TRBV29-1; d_call: TRBD1; cdr3_length: 12; cdr3_aa: CSGYRGIDGYTF; cdr3_nt: TGCAGCGGTTACAGGGGGATTGATGGCTACACCTTC
clone_size: .; j_call: TRBJ2-1; v_call: TRBV6-5; d_call: .; cdr3_length: 15; cdr3_aa: CASHGVSRDHNEQFF; cdr3_nt: TGTGCCAGCCATGGGGTTTCGCGGGACCACAATGAGCAGTTCTTC
clone_size: .; j_call: TRBJ1-5; v_call: TRBV27; d_call: TRBD1; cdr3_length: 15; cdr3_aa: CASGPGTGSNQPQHF; cdr3_nt: TGTGCCAGCGGCCCTGGGACAGGGAGCAATCAGCCCCAGCATTTT
clone_size: .; j_call: TRBJ2-1; v_call: TRBV28; d_call: TRBD2; cdr3_length: 16; cdr3_aa: CASSLKESGVYNEQFF; cdr3_nt: TGTGCCAGCAGTTTAAAGGAAAGCGGGGTCTACAATGAGCAGTTCTTC
clone_size: .; j_call: TRBJ2-7; v_call: TRBV6-5; d_call: TRBD1; cdr3_length: 15; cdr3_aa: CASSFTTTGSDEQYF; cdr3_nt: TGTGCCAGCAGTTTTACCACGACAGGGTCAGACGAGCAGTACTTC
clone_size: .; j_call: TRBJ2-5; v_call: TRBV29-1; d_call: .; cdr3_length: 12; cdr3_aa: CSVVSPRETQYF; cdr3_nt: TGCAGCGTTGTCTCGCCTCGAGAGACCCAGTACTTC
clone_size: .; j_call: TRBJ2-5; v_call: TRBV6-5; d_call: .; cdr3_length: 11; cdr3_aa: CASSYVETQYF; cdr3_nt: TGTGCCAGCAGTTACGTGGAGACCCAGTACTTC
clone_size: .; j_call: TRBJ2-5; v_call: TRBV7-8; d_call: TRBD2; cdr3_length: 17; cdr3_aa: CASSLGGIVAGEETQYF; cdr3_nt: TGTGCCAGCAGCTTAGGAGGCATCGTAGCGGGAGAAGAGACCCAGTACTTC
clone_size: .; j_call: TRBJ1-5; v_call: TRBV5-5; d_call: .; cdr3_length: 13; cdr3_aa: CASSSYGGQPQHF; cdr3_nt: TGTGCCAGCAGCTCCTACGGGGGTCAGCCCCAGCATTTT
clone_size: .; j_call: TRBJ1-2; v_call: TRBV2; d_call: TRBD1; cdr3_length: 14; cdr3_aa: CASSVRTGAYGYTF; cdr3_nt: TGTGCCAGCAGTGTTCGGACAGGGGCATATGGCTACACCTTC
clone_size: .; j_call: TRBJ2-1; v_call: TRBV7-2; d_call: TRBD2; cdr3_length: 15; cdr3_aa: CASSLTGLTGGEQFF; cdr3_nt: TGTGCCAGCAGCTTAACGGGACTAACTGGCGGTGAGCAGTTCTTC
clone_size: .; j_call: TRBJ2-5; v_call: TRBV5-1; d_call: TRBD1; cdr3_length: 13; cdr3_aa: CASSWDRVETQYF; cdr3_nt: TGCGCCAGCAGCTGGGACAGGGTGGAGACCCAGTACTTC
clone_size: .; j_call: TRBJ2-1; v_call: TRBV10-3; d_call: TRBD2; cdr3_length: 15; cdr3_aa: CAISESGSASVEQFF; cdr3_nt: TGTGCCATCAGTGAGAGCGGGAGCGCCTCGGTTGAGCAGTTCTTC
clone_size: .; j_call: TRBJ1-5; v_call: TRBV27; d_call: .; cdr3_length: 15; cdr3_aa: CASSLSIQGNQPQHF; cdr3_nt: TGTGCCAGCAGTTTATCGATACAGGGCAATCAGCCCCAGCATTTT
clone_size: .; j_call: TRBJ2-3; v_call: TRBV5-5; d_call: TRBD1; cdr3_length: 13; cdr3_aa: CASSRDREGAQYF; cdr3_nt: TGTGCCAGCAGCAGGGACAGAGAGGGGGCGCAGTATTTT
clone_size: once; j_call: TRBJ2-3; v_call: TRBV19; d_call: .; cdr3_length: 14; cdr3_aa: CASSIGAATDTQYF; cdr3_nt: TGTGCCAGTAGTATAGGGGCTGCCACAGATACGCAGTATTTT
clone_size: .; j_call: TRBJ2-1; v_call: TRBV5-6; d_call: TRBD2; cdr3_length: 16; cdr3_aa: CAGSFVWREDYNEQFF; cdr3_nt: TGTGCCGGCAGCTTCGTCTGGCGGGAGGACTACAATGAGCAGTTCTTC
clone_size: .; j_call: TRBJ2-5; v_call: TRBV28; d_call: .; cdr3_length: 14; cdr3_aa: CASSLPSSQETQYF; cdr3_nt: TGTGCCAGCAGTTTGCCCAGCAGCCAAGAGACCCAGTACTTC
clone_size: few; j_call: TRBJ1-5; v_call: TRBV4-1; d_call: .; cdr3_length: 15; cdr3_aa: CASSQEGVRNQPQHF; cdr3_nt: TGCGCCAGCAGCCAAGAAGGGGTGCGCAATCAGCCCCAGCATTTT
clone_size: .; j_call: TRBJ2-7; v_call: TRBV28; d_call: .; cdr3_length: 12; cdr3_aa: CASYAALGEQYF; cdr3_nt: TGTGCCAGCTACGCTGCATTGGGCGAGCAGTACTTC
clone_size: .; j_call: TRBJ2-5; v_call: TRBV11-2; d_call: .; cdr3_length: 14; cdr3_aa: CASSLVVYQETQYF; cdr3_nt: TGTGCCAGCAGCTTAGTCGTCTACCAAGAGACCCAGTACTTC
clone_size: .; j_call: TRBJ2-7; v_call: TRBV28; d_call: .; cdr3_length: 19; cdr3_aa: CASRTFYSRDSQMLYEQYF; cdr3_nt: TGTGCCAGCAGGACCTTCTACAGCCGGGACTCACAAATGCTCTACGAGCAGTACTTC
clone_size: few; j_call: TRBJ1-1; v_call: TRBV9; d_call: .; cdr3_length: 13; cdr3_aa: CASSVRGGTEAFF; cdr3_nt: TGTGCCAGCAGTGTTAGGGGCGGCACTGAAGCTTTCTTT
clone_size: .; j_call: TRBJ1-2; v_call: TRBV6-4; d_call: .; cdr3_length: 15; cdr3_aa: CASTPSWDRDYGYTF; cdr3_nt: TGTGCCAGCACCCCTTCCTGGGACCGCGATTATGGCTACACCTTC
clone_size: once; j_call: TRBJ1-2; v_call: TRBV11-2; d_call: .; cdr3_length: 14; cdr3_aa: CASSLREANYGYTF; cdr3_nt: TGTGCCAGCAGCTTGAGGGAAGCCAACTATGGCTACACCTTC